This paragraph covers one T cell receptor (beta chain) sequence. Which antigen it targets is not known. Base qualities are missing; no much larger clone stands one base away. The CDR3 runs 14 amino acids, cysteine and phenylalanine included. Solely the CDR3 DNA is kept, with 42 bases framed from the first base. Looking up the germline V gene yields CDR1 KGHSH and CDR2 LQKENI. V sheds 0 bases and J sheds 5 bases, leaving 9 bases between their ends. This entry belongs to a study of response to subunit inactivated influenza vaccine (dated by TCRdb to the late 2010s). Looking at the study overall: The study used deep quantitative T cell receptor repertoire profiling to track responses to a trivalent subunit inactivated influenza vaccine.

Overall study results and their limits: According to the authors, only a limited number of new T cells may be recruited by each seasonal influenza vaccination.

The method behind the library was RT-PCR. Sequencing relied on an Illumina HiSeq 2500. TCRdb handled the public reads itself, with Q25 trimming in fastp and clone calling in MiXCR, and kept productive beta chains. Each CDR3 protein appears once, grouped with its most common genes and DNA. The sample table lists 400,000 to 650,000 distinct CDR3 sequences, more than 7% of them with a count of one. The top ten constitute roughly 14% of the sample. The sequence derives from a man aged 50 to 69 who received an inactivated influenza vaccine. Donor details come from another sample of the same person, matched by shared clones. Sequencing was performed on PBMCs from blood, taken 23 to 25 months after vaccination. The V and J segments used are TRBV18 and TRBJ2-3; TRBD1 is a weak D gene call, 5 bases matching. The DNA sequence is TGTGCCAGCTCACCACCGCCTCAGGGAGATACGCAGTATTTT. It specifies CASSPPPQGDTQYF.